These T cell receptor beta chains were read from a single sample in a study of T cell repertoires in cytomegalovirus infection. Each CDR3 protein gets one entry after TCRdb re-called the reads with MiXCR. Among just under 550,000 distinct CDR3 sequences listed, around a quarter were seen once. The specimen sequenced was PBMCs. These receptors all come from a human donor in good health (CMV status not recorded). Some clones in this sample may be carry-over from other donors' samples. CDR3s include the opening cysteine and the closing phenylalanine or tryptophan. Fields, in order: V gene, clone size, D gene, J gene, CDR3 DNA, CDR3 protein. The D gene is left open where the match is weak. Only part of the rows carry a size: once, few, many, or a class if the clone is expanded.

V: TRBV7-8
size: many
D: NA
J: TRBJ2-1
DNA: TGTGCCAGCAGCTTAGGCGTGGGGGTTTACAATGAGCAGTTCTTC
CDR3: CASSLGVGVYNEQFF

V: TRBV4-2
size: many
D: NA
J: TRBJ1-1
DNA: TGTGCCAGCAGCCAAGAAGAGGGGAGGGGGGTACTCTTT
CDR3: CASSQEEGRGVLF

V: TRBV6-2/TRBV6-3
size: many
D: NA
J: TRBJ2-5
DNA: TGTGCCAGCAGTTTTGACTCCGGGACGTATCAAGAGACCCAGTACTTC
CDR3: CASSFDSGTYQETQYF

V: TRBV6-5
size: NA
D: NA
J: TRBJ1-2
DNA: TGTGCCAGCAGTCCCGGCGGGATCGGGCCAAACACCTTC
CDR3: CASSPGGIGPNTF

V: TRBV12-3/TRBV12-4
size: many
D: NA
J: TRBJ2-1
DNA: TGTGCCAGCAGTTTCTTGGTAGCGGCTCCCCCCAATGAGCAGTTCTTC
CDR3: CASSFLVAAPPNEQFF

V: TRBV19
size: many
D: NA
J: TRBJ1-1
DNA: TGTGCCAGTATTCCGGGACAGAACACTGAAGCTTTCTTT
CDR3: CASIPGQNTEAFF

V: TRBV29-1
size: few
D: NA
J: TRBJ2-1
DNA: TGCAGCGTCGCTAACTACAATGAGCAGTTCTTC
CDR3: CSVANYNEQFF

V: TRBV20-1
size: NA
D: TRBD1
J: TRBJ2-5
DNA: TGCAGTGCTAGAAGGTCCGGGACAGGGGATTGGTCTAGCGGGTCCGGGGGGTTCGAGACCCAGTACTTC
CDR3: CSARRSGTGDWSSGSGGFETQYF

V: TRBV7-2
size: many
D: TRBD2
J: TRBJ2-3
DNA: TGTGCCAGCAGCTTAAGCGGGGGCACAGATACGCAGTATTTT
CDR3: CASSLSGGTDTQYF

V: TRBV6-4
size: once
D: NA
J: TRBJ1-5
DNA: TGTGCCAGCAGTGAATTCCAGGGGAGCAATCAGCCCCAGCATTTT
CDR3: CASSEFQGSNQPQHF

V: TRBV7-2
size: NA
D: NA
J: TRBJ2-1
DNA: TGTGCCAGCAGCCCCGTTGTGGTTAATGAGCAGTTCTTC
CDR3: CASSPVVVNEQFF

V: TRBV7-9
size: NA
D: NA
J: TRBJ2-7
DNA: TGTGCCAGCAGCCCCGCAGTAAGGTACGAGCAGTACTTC
CDR3: CASSPAVRYEQYF

V: TRBV19
size: NA
D: TRBD1
J: TRBJ2-2
DNA: TGTGCCAGCGTGGGGACAGTCGGCGGGGAGCTGTTTTTT
CDR3: CASVGTVGGELFF

V: TRBV7-9
size: few
D: NA
J: TRBJ2-2
DNA: TGTGCCAGCAGCTTACACGCCAGACTAAACACCGGGGAGCTGTTTTTT
CDR3: CASSLHARLNTGELFF

V: TRBV29-1
size: NA
D: NA
J: TRBJ2-2
DNA: TGCAGCGTTGGTCCTGGGGCCGGGACCGGGGAGCTGTTTTTT
CDR3: CSVGPGAGTGELFF

V: TRBV2
size: NA
D: TRBD2
J: TRBJ2-3
DNA: TGTGCCAGCAGTGGGTCCCTGACTAGCGGTTCCACAGATACGCAGTATTTT
CDR3: CASSGSLTSGSTDTQYF

V: TRBV4-1
size: few
D: TRBD1
J: TRBJ1-6
DNA: TGCGCCAGCAGCCAAGATGCGGGACAGAACTATAATTCACCCCTCCACTTT
CDR3: CASSQDAGQNYNSPLHF

V: TRBV6-2/TRBV6-3
size: many
D: TRBD2
J: TRBJ2-1
DNA: TGTGCCAGCAGCACCGATAATTGGCTAGCGGGCAATGAGCAGTTCTTC
CDR3: CASSTDNWLAGNEQFF

V: TRBV10-3
size: NA
D: NA
J: TRBJ2-4
DNA: TGTGCCATCAGTTCCATAGAAGGAGGGGGAAACATTCAGTACTTC
CDR3: CAISSIEGGGNIQYF

V: TRBV7-3
size: many
D: TRBD2
J: TRBJ2-6
DNA: TGTGCCAGCAGCTTAATAGCGGGAGCTGGGGCCAACGTCCTGACTTTC
CDR3: CASSLIAGAGANVLTF

V: TRBV7-2
size: many
D: NA
J: TRBJ2-3
DNA: TGTGCCAGCAGCCTCCAGGCGGACGGCTATACGCAGTATTTT
CDR3: CASSLQADGYTQYF

V: TRBV6-2/TRBV6-3
size: many
D: NA
J: TRBJ2-1
DNA: TGTGCCAGCAGTTACTCTTGGCGGGAACAATACAATGAGCAGTTCTTC
CDR3: CASSYSWREQYNEQFF

V: TRBV19
size: NA
D: TRBD2
J: TRBJ2-5
DNA: TGTGCCAGTAGTCCGGGACTAGCGGGAGAGGGAGAGACCCAGTACTTC
CDR3: CASSPGLAGEGETQYF

V: TRBV6-8
size: NA
D: NA
J: TRBJ1-5
DNA: TGTGCCAGCAGTTACTCGGCGTGGAACAATCAGCCCCAGCATTTT
CDR3: CASSYSAWNNQPQHF

V: TRBV7-2
size: few
D: NA
J: TRBJ2-5
DNA: TGTGCCAGCAGCTTGAGGGAATCCTCAAGAGAGACCCAGTACTTC
CDR3: CASSLRESSRETQYF

V: TRBV6-6
size: NA
D: NA
J: TRBJ1-3
DNA: TGTGCCACCACACGTCGAAGGTCAGGAGGAAACACCATATATTTT
CDR3: CATTRRRSGGNTIYF

V: TRBV29-1
size: NA
D: NA
J: TRBJ2-5
DNA: TGCAGCTCCCGGGACAACCAAGAGACCCAGTACTTC
CDR3: CSSRDNQETQYF

V: TRBV20-1
size: NA
D: NA
J: TRBJ2-1
DNA: TGCAGTGCTAGTGACCGTACCGTGGTTGAGCAGTTCTTC
CDR3: CSASDRTVVEQFF

V: TRBV28
size: many
D: TRBD1
J: TRBJ2-3
DNA: TGTGCCAGCCGAAGCGGAGGACAGGGTCCCGATACGCAGTATTTT
CDR3: CASRSGGQGPDTQYF

V: TRBV28
size: NA
D: TRBD1
J: TRBJ2-4
DNA: TGTGCCAGCAGTTTAAGGGGGCGAGGAGTAGCCAAAAACATTCAGTACTTC
CDR3: CASSLRGRGVAKNIQYF

V: TRBV7-3
size: few
D: TRBD2
J: TRBJ2-1
DNA: TGTGCCAGCAGCTTAGCGGGAGTGGATGAGCAGTTCTTC
CDR3: CASSLAGVDEQFF

V: TRBV29-1
size: NA
D: NA
J: TRBJ2-2
DNA: TGCAGCGTTGTCAGATACACCGGGGAGCTGTTTTTT
CDR3: CSVVRYTGELFF

V: TRBV6-2/TRBV6-3
size: many
D: TRBD1
J: TRBJ1-4
DNA: TGTGCCAGCAGAGGGACAGGGACCGAAAAACTGTTTTTT
CDR3: CASRGTGTEKLFF

V: TRBV10-2
size: few
D: NA
J: TRBJ1-2
DNA: TGCGCCAGCACAAGGTCCCAGAACTATGGCTACACCTTC
CDR3: CASTRSQNYGYTF

V: TRBV6-2/TRBV6-3
size: NA
D: NA
J: TRBJ2-7
DNA: TGTGCCAGCAGACGGGGCAGCAACTACGAGCAGTACTTC
CDR3: CASRRGSNYEQYF

V: TRBV7-2
size: many
D: NA
J: TRBJ2-1
DNA: TGTGCCAGCAGCTTATCCCTGGCGGCCAATGAGCAGTTCTTC
CDR3: CASSLSLAANEQFF

V: TRBV10-3
size: few
D: TRBD2
J: TRBJ2-2
DNA: TGTGCCATCATGCCCGGGAGGACCAACACCGGGGAGCTGTTTTTT
CDR3: CAIMPGRTNTGELFF

V: TRBV6-2/TRBV6-3
size: few
D: TRBD2
J: TRBJ2-5
DNA: TGTGCCAGCAGGGCTAGCGGGGCCGGCCAAGAGACCCAGTACTTC
CDR3: CASRASGAGQETQYF

V: TRBV7-9
size: NA
D: NA
J: TRBJ1-2
DNA: TGTGCCAGCAGACCGCTTGGGACACCCTATGGCTACACCTTC
CDR3: CASRPLGTPYGYTF

V: TRBV19
size: few
D: NA
J: TRBJ2-7
DNA: TGTGCCAGTAGTATGGGGGGCAGGAACTACGAGCAGTACTTC
CDR3: CASSMGGRNYEQYF

V: TRBV10-3
size: NA
D: NA
J: TRBJ2-5
DNA: TGTGCCATCAGTGAGTCCGGGAAGGAGACCCAGTACTTC
CDR3: CAISESGKETQYF

V: TRBV7-3
size: few
D: TRBD2
J: TRBJ2-1
DNA: TGTGCCAGCAGCTTAAGTTCCAGCGGGATCTACAATGAGCAGTTCTTC
CDR3: CASSLSSSGIYNEQFF

V: TRBV7-6
size: many
D: NA
J: TRBJ2-6
DNA: TGTGCCAGCAGCCTGGGACCTTACTCGGGTGCTGGGGCCAACGTCCTGACTTTC
CDR3: CASSLGPYSGAGANVLTF

V: TRBV19
size: NA
D: TRBD2
J: TRBJ2-7
DNA: TGTGCCAGTAGTATCCTCCCGACTAGCGGTTCTTTTGCCTACGAGCAGTACTTC
CDR3: CASSILPTSGSFAYEQYF

V: TRBV6-1
size: NA
D: NA
J: TRBJ2-2
DNA: TGTGCCAGCGAAGAAAACTCGAACACCGGGGAGCTGTTTTTT
CDR3: CASEENSNTGELFF

V: TRBV6-2/TRBV6-3
size: once
D: TRBD2
J: TRBJ2-2
DNA: TGTGCCAGCAGTGCGACTAGCGGGTCCACCGGGGAGCTGTTTTTT
CDR3: CASSATSGSTGELFF

V: TRBV6-4
size: NA
D: NA
J: TRBJ2-1
DNA: TGTGCCAGCAGTGAGGACCCCGGCAGCTCCTACAATGAGCAGTTCTTC
CDR3: CASSEDPGSSYNEQFF

V: TRBV12-3/TRBV12-4
size: many
D: NA
J: TRBJ1-1
DNA: TGTGCCAGCAGTGAAAGGGAGGTCACTGAAGCTTTCTTT
CDR3: CASSEREVTEAFF

V: TRBV6-1
size: few
D: NA
J: TRBJ1-1
DNA: TGTGCCAGCAGTGCCCCGGGACTCTTGAACACTGAAGCTTTCTTT
CDR3: CASSAPGLLNTEAFF

V: TRBV2
size: NA
D: TRBD2
J: TRBJ2-1
DNA: TGTGCCAGTTGGAATAGCGGGACGAGCTCCTACAATGAGCAGTTCTTC
CDR3: CASWNSGTSSYNEQFF

V: TRBV7-2
size: NA
D: TRBD1
J: TRBJ2-5
DNA: TGTGCCAGCAGCTTAGAGGGGACAGCCACGTGGGAGACCCAGTACTTC
CDR3: CASSLEGTATWETQYF

V: TRBV19
size: few
D: TRBD2
J: TRBJ2-5
DNA: TGTGCCAGTAGTATACCGACAGGCGGGGGGCAGACCCAGTACTTC
CDR3: CASSIPTGGGQTQYF

V: TRBV5-5
size: NA
D: NA
J: TRBJ1-3
DNA: TGTGCCAGCAGCTTCAGCCCCCCAGATTCTGGAAACACCATATATTTT
CDR3: CASSFSPPDSGNTIYF

V: TRBV7-8
size: NA
D: NA
J: TRBJ1-5
DNA: TGTGCCAGCAGCTTAGGGAGGTGGGGTGGCAATCAGCCCCAGCATTTT
CDR3: CASSLGRWGGNQPQHF

V: TRBV2
size: NA
D: TRBD1
J: TRBJ2-1
DNA: TGTGCCAGCAGTTACACAGGGGAAGTTGAGCAGTTCTTC
CDR3: CASSYTGEVEQFF

V: TRBV28
size: once
D: NA
J: TRBJ1-1
DNA: TGTGCCAGCACCTTCTCCGTCGAGGGGCGGTATGAAGCTTTCTTT
CDR3: CASTFSVEGRYEAFF

V: TRBV20-1
size: NA
D: TRBD2
J: TRBJ2-7
DNA: TGCAGTGCTAGGGGCGGGAGGGGCGAGCAGTACTTC
CDR3: CSARGGRGEQYF

V: TRBV19
size: NA
D: TRBD1
J: TRBJ1-3
DNA: TGTGCCAGTAGGGGGACAGGCAACGAAAACACCATATATTTT
CDR3: CASRGTGNENTIYF

V: TRBV6-2/TRBV6-3
size: few
D: TRBD1
J: TRBJ1-1
DNA: TGTGCCAGCAGTTACTCGTGGGACAGGGAAATCGGGAACACTGAAGCTTTCTTT
CDR3: CASSYSWDREIGNTEAFF